The rows below give T cell receptor beta chains drawn from one sample of a study of blood T cell repertoires in COVID-19. Data came from immunoSEQ multiplex PCR; TCRdb stores just in-frame clones and leaves some out. Altogether tens of thousands of clones are present, approximately 79% being singletons, with the ten largest covering 3.9%. Sequencing was carried out using peripheral blood. The receptor source for this set is a man between 65 and 85 years old with COVID-19, enrolled during active disease. The conserved cysteine and the conserved F or W are not part of the CDR3 here. A D gene is named only where the DNA matches it firmly.

j_gene: TRBJ2-1; d_gene: TRBD2; v_gene: TRBV7-2; CDR3aa: ASSPRGTSGSIYNEQF
j_gene: TRBJ1-5; d_gene: .; v_gene: TRBV18; CDR3aa: ASSPDRTNNQPQH
j_gene: TRBJ2-2; d_gene: TRBD1; v_gene: TRBV9; CDR3aa: ASSVGEAGTGTGELF
j_gene: TRBJ1-5; d_gene: TRBD1; v_gene: TRBV24-1; CDR3aa: ATSDTGDRNQPQH
j_gene: TRBJ1-4; d_gene: .; v_gene: TRBV18; CDR3aa: ASSPGAGGEKLF
j_gene: TRBJ2-7; d_gene: TRBD2; v_gene: TRBV6-2/TRBV6-3; CDR3aa: ASSYSTSGNEQY
j_gene: TRBJ2-7; d_gene: .; v_gene: TRBV5-4; CDR3aa: ASRVGGYQDYEQY
j_gene: TRBJ2-7; d_gene: TRBD2; v_gene: TRBV5-1; CDR3aa: ASRLAGGPYEQY
j_gene: TRBJ1-5; d_gene: TRBD1; v_gene: TRBV28; CDR3aa: ASTSGTGHQPQH
j_gene: TRBJ1-1; d_gene: TRBD1; v_gene: TRBV9; CDR3aa: ASSSMGQGAEAF
j_gene: TRBJ2-7; d_gene: .; v_gene: TRBV5-1; CDR3aa: ASGQTNSYEQY
j_gene: TRBJ2-1; d_gene: .; v_gene: TRBV28; CDR3aa: ASRPIGGILLEQF
j_gene: TRBJ2-2; d_gene: .; v_gene: TRBV10-3; CDR3aa: AISDARLSTGELF
j_gene: TRBJ1-2; d_gene: TRBD1; v_gene: TRBV18; CDR3aa: ASSPQGVKYYGYT
j_gene: TRBJ2-7; d_gene: .; v_gene: TRBV5-1; CDR3aa: ASSDGTRSYEQY
j_gene: TRBJ1-5; d_gene: TRBD1; v_gene: TRBV19; CDR3aa: ASSLHRDRANQPQH
j_gene: TRBJ2-7; d_gene: TRBD1; v_gene: TRBV19; CDR3aa: ASSTRQGQTSLYEQY
j_gene: TRBJ1-1; d_gene: .; v_gene: TRBV5-6; CDR3aa: ASSLAGGGRYAEAF
j_gene: TRBJ2-7; d_gene: TRBD1; v_gene: TRBV6-2/TRBV6-3; CDR3aa: ASSSARGREFNEQY
j_gene: TRBJ2-7; d_gene: TRBD2; v_gene: TRBV18; CDR3aa: ASSPGGLAGLYEQY
j_gene: TRBJ2-3; d_gene: .; v_gene: TRBV18; CDR3aa: ASSPPSDTQY
j_gene: TRBJ2-5; d_gene: .; v_gene: TRBV11-2; CDR3aa: ASSAGSEGASTQY
j_gene: TRBJ2-7; d_gene: .; v_gene: TRBV19; CDR3aa: ASAARARASGTEGGLYEQY
j_gene: TRBJ2-5; d_gene: TRBD2; v_gene: TRBV19; CDR3aa: ASSRTSGSPLQETQY
j_gene: TRBJ2-7; d_gene: TRBD1; v_gene: TRBV3-1/TRBV3-2; CDR3aa: ASSGQGAIAEQY
j_gene: TRBJ2-7; d_gene: .; v_gene: TRBV27; CDR3aa: ASSLSSLVSRGYEQY
j_gene: TRBJ1-5; d_gene: TRBD1; v_gene: TRBV15; CDR3aa: ATSRDPPTGGVNQPQH
j_gene: TRBJ1-1; d_gene: .; v_gene: TRBV5-1; CDR3aa: ASSRGDGNTEAF
j_gene: TRBJ2-7; d_gene: .; v_gene: TRBV4-1; CDR3aa: ASSQDRGGGYEQY
j_gene: TRBJ2-3; d_gene: .; v_gene: TRBV24-1; CDR3aa: ATSGLSRETQY
j_gene: TRBJ1-2; d_gene: TRBD1; v_gene: TRBV27; CDR3aa: ASSLGGTGGFGYT
j_gene: TRBJ2-1; d_gene: TRBD2; v_gene: TRBV7-9; CDR3aa: ASSLRVGASGRNEQF
j_gene: TRBJ1-1; d_gene: .; v_gene: TRBV5-1; CDR3aa: ASSLVGGDEAF
j_gene: TRBJ1-5; d_gene: .; v_gene: TRBV19; CDR3aa: ASSSGFGQGGNQPQH
j_gene: TRBJ2-2; d_gene: TRBD2; v_gene: TRBV19; CDR3aa: ASRTHTSGNTGELF
j_gene: TRBJ2-7; d_gene: .; v_gene: TRBV9; CDR3aa: ASSVGLGLGGVLDEQY
j_gene: TRBJ2-6; d_gene: .; v_gene: TRBV24-1; CDR3aa: ATSDPRQTSGANVLT
j_gene: TRBJ1-5; d_gene: .; v_gene: TRBV15; CDR3aa: ATSNQGSNQPQH
j_gene: TRBJ1-1; d_gene: .; v_gene: TRBV7-2; CDR3aa: ASSQGRGGAEAF
j_gene: TRBJ2-1; d_gene: .; v_gene: TRBV19; CDR3aa: ASSLYNEQF
j_gene: TRBJ2-7; d_gene: TRBD1; v_gene: TRBV10-3; CDR3aa: ASQRSGQRVYEQY
j_gene: TRBJ1-1; d_gene: .; v_gene: TRBV27; CDR3aa: ASSPPSGRKNTEAF
j_gene: TRBJ1-5; d_gene: .; v_gene: TRBV4-1; CDR3aa: ASSQDRTYSNQPQH
j_gene: TRBJ2-1; d_gene: TRBD2; v_gene: TRBV5-1; CDR3aa: ASSFSVAGAPRGYNEQF
j_gene: TRBJ1-2; d_gene: .; v_gene: TRBV6-5; CDR3aa: ASRPHGQGTIGYT
j_gene: TRBJ2-1; d_gene: .; v_gene: TRBV4-1; CDR3aa: ASSQRTDSYNEQF
j_gene: TRBJ2-1; d_gene: TRBD1; v_gene: TRBV9; CDR3aa: ASSVGQGLDYNEQF
j_gene: TRBJ1-1; d_gene: .; v_gene: TRBV5-1; CDR3aa: ASSLGGGEFGEAF
j_gene: TRBJ2-7; d_gene: .; v_gene: TRBV5-5; CDR3aa: ASSSGLSYEQY
j_gene: TRBJ1-5; d_gene: .; v_gene: TRBV12-3/TRBV12-4; CDR3aa: ASSRTETGPQH
j_gene: TRBJ1-3; d_gene: .; v_gene: TRBV7-3; CDR3aa: ASSLTQGGNTIY
j_gene: TRBJ2-3; d_gene: .; v_gene: TRBV5-1; CDR3aa: ASSEDGVTDTQY
j_gene: TRBJ1-1; d_gene: TRBD1; v_gene: TRBV6-2/TRBV6-3; CDR3aa: ASSRLQGASEAF
j_gene: TRBJ1-1; d_gene: .; v_gene: TRBV9; CDR3aa: ASSVGGGPMGTEAF
j_gene: TRBJ2-7; d_gene: TRBD2; v_gene: TRBV9; CDR3aa: ASSVATSSGGAPYEQY
j_gene: TRBJ1-4; d_gene: .; v_gene: TRBV7-9; CDR3aa: ASSSDTEFEKLF
j_gene: TRBJ2-1; d_gene: TRBD1; v_gene: TRBV11-2; CDR3aa: ASSLVGTGGYNEQF
j_gene: TRBJ2-1; d_gene: TRBD2; v_gene: TRBV7-9; CDR3aa: ASSEGLAVTTEQF
j_gene: TRBJ2-7; d_gene: .; v_gene: TRBV6-5; CDR3aa: ASSPPGVLPYEQY
j_gene: TRBJ1-3; d_gene: .; v_gene: TRBV19; CDR3aa: ASSPGHLLSGNTIY